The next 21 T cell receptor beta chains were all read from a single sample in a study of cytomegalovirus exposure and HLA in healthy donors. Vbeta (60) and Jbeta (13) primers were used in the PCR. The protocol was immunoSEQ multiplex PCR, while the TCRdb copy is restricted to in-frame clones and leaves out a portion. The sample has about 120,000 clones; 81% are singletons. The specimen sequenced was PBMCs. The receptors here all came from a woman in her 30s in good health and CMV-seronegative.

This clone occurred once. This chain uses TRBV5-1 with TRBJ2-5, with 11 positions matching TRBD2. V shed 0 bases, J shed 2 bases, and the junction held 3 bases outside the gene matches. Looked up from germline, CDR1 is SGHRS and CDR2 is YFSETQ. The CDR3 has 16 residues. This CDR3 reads CASSLVTSGSQETQYF. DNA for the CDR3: TGCGCCAGCAGCTTGGTAACTAGCGGGAGTCAAGAGACCCAGTACTTC. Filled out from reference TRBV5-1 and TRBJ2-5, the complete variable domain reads KAGVTQTPRYLIKTRGQQVTLSCSPISGHRSVSWYQQTPGQGLQFLFEYFSETQRNKGNFPGRFSGRQFSNSRSEMNVSTLELGDSALYLCASSLVTSGSQETQYFGPGTRLLVL.

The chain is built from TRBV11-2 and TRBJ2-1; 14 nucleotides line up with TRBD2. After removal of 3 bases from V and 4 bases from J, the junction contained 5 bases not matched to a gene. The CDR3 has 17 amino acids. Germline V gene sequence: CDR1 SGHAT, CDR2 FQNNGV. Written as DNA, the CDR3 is TGTGCCAGCAGCTTGTCCCGGACTAGCGGGAGGTACAATGAGCAGTTCTTC. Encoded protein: CASSLSRTSGRYNEQFF.

CDR3 sequence reads: CAWSVLTLAGGRNEQFF. CDR3 in DNA: TGTGCCTGGAGTGTCCTTACACTAGCGGGAGGGCGCAATGAGCAGTTCTTC. The rearrangement uses TRBV30 and TRBJ2-1; TRBD2 aligns across 13 bases. The CDR3 is made up of 17 amino acids. The V gene end was trimmed by 0 bases and the J gene end by 6 bases; junction bases not matched to a gene: 8. The germline V gene encodes CDR1 GTSNPN and CDR2 SVGIG (reference sequence).

The CDR3: CASSLSVAGIYEQYF. DNA of the CDR3: TGTGCCAGCAGTTTATCAGTAGCGGGGATTTACGAGCAGTACTTC. V and J are TRBV27 and TRBJ2-7, with 8 bases matching TRBD2. Germline lookup yields CDR1 MNHEY and CDR2 SMNVEV (reference sequence). The CDR3 is 15 residues long. J gave up 4 bases and V 0 bases, and 5 bases lay outside the gene matches.

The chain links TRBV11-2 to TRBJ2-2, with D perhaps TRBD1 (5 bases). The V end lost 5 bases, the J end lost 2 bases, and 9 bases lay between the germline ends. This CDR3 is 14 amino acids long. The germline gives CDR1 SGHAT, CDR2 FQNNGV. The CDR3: CASSPDRNTGELFF. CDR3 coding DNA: TGTGCCAGCAGCCCAGACAGAAACACCGGGGAGCTGTTTTTT.

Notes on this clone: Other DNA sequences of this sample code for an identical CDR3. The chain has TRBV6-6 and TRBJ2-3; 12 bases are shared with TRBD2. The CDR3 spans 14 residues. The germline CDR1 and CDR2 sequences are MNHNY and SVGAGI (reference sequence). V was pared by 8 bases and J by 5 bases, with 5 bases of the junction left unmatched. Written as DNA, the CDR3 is TGTGCCAGCCACCCGGGACTAGCGGGAGATACGCAGTATTTT. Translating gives CASHPGLAGDTQYF.

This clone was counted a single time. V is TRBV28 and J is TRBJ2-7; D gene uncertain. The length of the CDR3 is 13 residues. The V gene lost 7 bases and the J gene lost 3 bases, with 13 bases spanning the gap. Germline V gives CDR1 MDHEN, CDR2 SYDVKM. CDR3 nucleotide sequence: TGTGCCAGCACGGCTAGTCCCAGCTACGAGCAGTACTTC. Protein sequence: CASTASPSYEQYF.

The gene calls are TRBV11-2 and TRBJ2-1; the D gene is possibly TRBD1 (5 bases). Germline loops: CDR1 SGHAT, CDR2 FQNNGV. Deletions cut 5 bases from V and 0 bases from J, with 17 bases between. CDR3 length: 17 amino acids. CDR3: CASSGRTKKSSYNEQFF. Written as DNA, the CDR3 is TGTGCCAGCAGCGGGCGGACAAAAAAGAGCTCCTACAATGAGCAGTTCTTC.

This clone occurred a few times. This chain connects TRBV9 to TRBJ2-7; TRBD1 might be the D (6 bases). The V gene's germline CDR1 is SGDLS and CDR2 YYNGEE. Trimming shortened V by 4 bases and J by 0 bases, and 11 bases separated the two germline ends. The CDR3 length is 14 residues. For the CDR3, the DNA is TGTGCCAGCAGCCCGCAGGGGAGCTCCTACGAGCAGTACTTC. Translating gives CASSPQGSSYEQYF.

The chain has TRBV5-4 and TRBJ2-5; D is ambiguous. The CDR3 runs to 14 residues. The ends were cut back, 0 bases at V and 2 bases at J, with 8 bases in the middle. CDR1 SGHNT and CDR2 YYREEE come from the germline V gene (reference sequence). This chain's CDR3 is CASSLETGQETQYF. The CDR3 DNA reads TGTGCCAGCAGCTTGGAAACGGGTCAAGAGACCCAGTACTTC. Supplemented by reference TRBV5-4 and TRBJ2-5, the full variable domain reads ETGVTQSPTHLIKTRGQQVTLRCSSQSGHNTVSWYQQALGQGPQFIFQYYREEENGRGNFPPRFSGLQFPNYSSELNVNALELDDSALYLCASSLETGQETQYFGPGTRLLVL.

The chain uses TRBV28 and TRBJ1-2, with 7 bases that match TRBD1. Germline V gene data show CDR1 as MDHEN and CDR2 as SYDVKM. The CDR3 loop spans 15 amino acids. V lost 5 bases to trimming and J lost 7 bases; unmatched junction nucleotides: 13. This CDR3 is CASSLRIQGMGGYTF. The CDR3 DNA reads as TGTGCCAGCAGTCTACGGATACAGGGGATGGGTGGCTACACCTTC.

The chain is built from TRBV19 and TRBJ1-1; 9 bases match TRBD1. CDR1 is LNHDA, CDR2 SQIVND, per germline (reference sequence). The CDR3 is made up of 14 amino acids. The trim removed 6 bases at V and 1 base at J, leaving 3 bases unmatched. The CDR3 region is CASSLQGANTEAFF. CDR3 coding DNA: TGTGCCAGTAGCCTACAGGGGGCGAACACTGAAGCTTTCTTT.

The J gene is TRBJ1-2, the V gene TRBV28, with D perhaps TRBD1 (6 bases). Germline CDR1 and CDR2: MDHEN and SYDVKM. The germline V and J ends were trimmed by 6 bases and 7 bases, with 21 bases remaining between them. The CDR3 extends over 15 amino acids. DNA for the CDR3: TGTGCCAGCAGCCCGACCGCACAGGGTTGGAGTGGCTACACCTTC. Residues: CASSPTAQGWSGYTF.

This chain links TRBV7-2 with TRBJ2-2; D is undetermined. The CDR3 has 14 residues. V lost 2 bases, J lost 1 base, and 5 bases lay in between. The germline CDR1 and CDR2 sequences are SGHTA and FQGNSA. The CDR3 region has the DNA TGTGCCAGCAGCTTATCCATGAACACCGGGGAGCTGTTTTTT. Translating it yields CASSLSMNTGELFF.

In DNA form, the CDR3 reads TGTGCCAGCAGTCGGACTGGGACAGATAATTCACCCCTCCACTTT. Translating it yields CASSRTGTDNSPLHF. The rearrangement joins TRBV7-9 to TRBJ1-6; TRBD1 matches 7 bases. The germline CDR1 and CDR2 sequences are SEHNR and FQNEAQ (reference sequence). The CDR3 is made up of 15 amino acids. V trimming: 6 bases; J trimming: 5 bases; junction bases outside the gene matches: 7. Full variable domain (rest looked up from reference TRBV7-9 and TRBJ1-6): DTGVSQNPRHKITKRGQNVTFRCDPISEHNRLYWYRQTLGQGPEFLTYFQNEAQLEKSRLLSDRFSAERPKGSFSTLEIQRTEQGDSAMYLCASSRTGTDNSPLHFGNGTRLTVT.

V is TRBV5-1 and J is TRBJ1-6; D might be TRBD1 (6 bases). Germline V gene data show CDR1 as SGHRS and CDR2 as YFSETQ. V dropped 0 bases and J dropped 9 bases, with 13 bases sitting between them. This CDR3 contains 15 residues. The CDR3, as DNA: TGCGCCAGCAGCTTGGCAGGGGACGGTAGTTCACCCCTCCACTTT. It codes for CASSLAGDGSSPLHF.

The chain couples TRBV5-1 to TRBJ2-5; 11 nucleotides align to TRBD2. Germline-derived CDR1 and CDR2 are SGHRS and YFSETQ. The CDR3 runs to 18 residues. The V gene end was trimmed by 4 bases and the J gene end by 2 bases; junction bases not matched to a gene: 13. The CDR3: CASSGPGLAEERQETQYF. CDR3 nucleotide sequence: TGCGCCAGCAGCGGTCCGGGACTAGCGGAAGAGAGGCAAGAGACCCAGTACTTC.

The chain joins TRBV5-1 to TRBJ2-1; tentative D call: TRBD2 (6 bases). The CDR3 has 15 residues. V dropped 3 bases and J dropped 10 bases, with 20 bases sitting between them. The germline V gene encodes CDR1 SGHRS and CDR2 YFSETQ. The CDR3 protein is CASSSGEFITWEQFF. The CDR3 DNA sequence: TGCGCCAGCAGCTCGGGGGAATTCATCACTTGGGAGCAGTTCTTC.

The DNA of the CDR3 is TGTGCCAGCAGCCTCCAGACAGGCCGGAACACTGAAGCTTTCTTT. It specifies CASSLQTGRNTEAFF. The genes are TRBV7-2 and TRBJ1-1; D perhaps matches TRBD1 (6 bases). CDR1 and CDR2 from the germline V gene are SGHTA and FQGNSA. The V end lost 5 bases, the J end lost 1 base, and 14 bases lay between the germline ends. The CDR3 is made up of 15 amino acids.

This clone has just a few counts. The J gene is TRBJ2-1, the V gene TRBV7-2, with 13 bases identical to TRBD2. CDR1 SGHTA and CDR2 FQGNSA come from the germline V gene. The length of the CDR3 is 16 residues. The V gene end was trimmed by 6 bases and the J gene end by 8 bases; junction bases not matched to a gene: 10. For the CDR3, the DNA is TGTGCCAGCAGTAAGAGCGGGACTAGCGGGGTTGATGAGCAGTTCTTC. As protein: CASSKSGTSGVDEQFF.

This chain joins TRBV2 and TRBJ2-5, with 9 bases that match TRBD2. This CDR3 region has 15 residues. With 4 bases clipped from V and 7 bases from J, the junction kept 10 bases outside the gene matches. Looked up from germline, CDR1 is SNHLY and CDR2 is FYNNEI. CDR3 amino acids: CASSVPSGTDGTQYF. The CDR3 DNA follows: TGTGCCAGCAGTGTTCCTAGCGGGACGGATGGGACCCAGTACTTC.